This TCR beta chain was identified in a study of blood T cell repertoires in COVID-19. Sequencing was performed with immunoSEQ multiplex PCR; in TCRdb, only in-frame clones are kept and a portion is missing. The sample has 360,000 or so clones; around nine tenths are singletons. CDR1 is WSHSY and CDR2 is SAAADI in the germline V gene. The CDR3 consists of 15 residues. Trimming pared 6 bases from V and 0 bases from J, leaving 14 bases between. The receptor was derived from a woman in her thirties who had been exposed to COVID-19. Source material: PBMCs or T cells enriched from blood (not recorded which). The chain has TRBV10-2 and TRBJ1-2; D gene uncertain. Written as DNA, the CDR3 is TGCGCCAGCAGGGACGGACTGGGGACTAACTATGGCTACACCTTC. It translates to CASRDGLGTNYGYTF.